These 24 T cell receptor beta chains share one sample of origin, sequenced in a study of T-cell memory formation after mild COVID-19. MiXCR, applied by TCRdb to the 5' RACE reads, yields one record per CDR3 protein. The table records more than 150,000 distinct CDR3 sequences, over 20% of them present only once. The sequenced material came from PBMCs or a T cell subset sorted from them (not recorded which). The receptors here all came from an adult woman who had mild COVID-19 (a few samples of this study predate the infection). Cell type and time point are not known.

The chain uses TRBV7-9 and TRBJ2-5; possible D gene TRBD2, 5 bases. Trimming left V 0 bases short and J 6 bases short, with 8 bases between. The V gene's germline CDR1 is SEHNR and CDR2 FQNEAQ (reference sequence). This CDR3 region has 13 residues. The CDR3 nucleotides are TGTGCCAGCAGCTTAGCGGGGAGCCAGACCCAGTACTTC. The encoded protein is CASSLAGSQTQYF. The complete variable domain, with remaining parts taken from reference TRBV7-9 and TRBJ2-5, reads DTGVSQNPRHKITKRGQNVTFRCDPISEHNRLYWYRQTLGQGPEFLTYFQNEAQLEKSRLLSDRFSAERPKGSFSTLEIQRTEQGDSAMYLCASSLAGSQTQYFGPGTRLLVL.

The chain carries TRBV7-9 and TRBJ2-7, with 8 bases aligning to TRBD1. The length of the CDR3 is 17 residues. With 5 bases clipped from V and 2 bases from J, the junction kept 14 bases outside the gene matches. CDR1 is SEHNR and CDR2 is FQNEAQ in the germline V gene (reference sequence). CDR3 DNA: TGTGCCAGCAGCCACGAACCGACAGGGGCAAATCCCTACGAGCAGTACTTC. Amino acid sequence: CASSHEPTGANPYEQYF.

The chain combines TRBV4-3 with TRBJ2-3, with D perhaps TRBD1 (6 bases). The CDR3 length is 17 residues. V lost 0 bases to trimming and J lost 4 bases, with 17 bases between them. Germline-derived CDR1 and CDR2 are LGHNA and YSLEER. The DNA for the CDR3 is TGCGCCAGCAGCCAAGATCTCGCAGGGGCGTCTGCAGATACGCAGTATTTT. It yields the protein CASSQDLAGASADTQYF.

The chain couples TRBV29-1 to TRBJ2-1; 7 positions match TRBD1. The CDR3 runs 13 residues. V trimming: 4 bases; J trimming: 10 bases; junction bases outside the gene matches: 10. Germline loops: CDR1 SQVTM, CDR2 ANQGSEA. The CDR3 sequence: CSVAGGGGREQFF. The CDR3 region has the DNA TGCAGCGTTGCAGGGGGTGGTGGCCGGGAGCAGTTCTTC.

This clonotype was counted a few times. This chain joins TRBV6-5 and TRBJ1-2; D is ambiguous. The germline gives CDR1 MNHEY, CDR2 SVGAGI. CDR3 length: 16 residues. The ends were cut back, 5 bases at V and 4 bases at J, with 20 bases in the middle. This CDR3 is CASSHTPPPSPYGYTF. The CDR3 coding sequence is TGTGCCAGCAGTCACACTCCACCGCCCTCCCCCTATGGCTACACCTTC.

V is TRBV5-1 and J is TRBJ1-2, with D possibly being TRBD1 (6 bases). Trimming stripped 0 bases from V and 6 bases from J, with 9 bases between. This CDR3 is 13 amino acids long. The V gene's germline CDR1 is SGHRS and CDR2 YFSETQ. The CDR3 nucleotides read TGCGCCAGCAGCTTGGCGGCAGGGGATGGCTACACCTTC. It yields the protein CASSLAAGDGYTF.

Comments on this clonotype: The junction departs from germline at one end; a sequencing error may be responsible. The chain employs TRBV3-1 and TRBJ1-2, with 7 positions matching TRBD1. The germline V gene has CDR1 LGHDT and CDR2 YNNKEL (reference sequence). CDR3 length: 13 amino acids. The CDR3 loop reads CASSQGQEYGYTF. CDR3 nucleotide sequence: TGTGCCAGCAGTCAAGGACAGGAATATGGCTACACCTTC.

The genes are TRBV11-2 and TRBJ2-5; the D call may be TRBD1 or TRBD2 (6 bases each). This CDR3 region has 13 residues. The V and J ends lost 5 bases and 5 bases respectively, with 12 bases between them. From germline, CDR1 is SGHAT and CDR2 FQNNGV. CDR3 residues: CASSLQGGETQYF. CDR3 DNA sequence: TGTGCCAGCAGCCTACAGGGAGGTGAGACCCAGTACTTC.

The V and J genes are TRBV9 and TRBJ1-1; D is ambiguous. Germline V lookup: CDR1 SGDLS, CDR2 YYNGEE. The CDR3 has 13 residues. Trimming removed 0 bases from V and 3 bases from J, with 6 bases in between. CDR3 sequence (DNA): TGTGCCAGCAGCGTAGATTTTTACACTGAAGCTTTCTTT. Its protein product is CASSVDFYTEAFF. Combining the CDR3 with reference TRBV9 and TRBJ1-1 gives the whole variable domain DSGVTQTPKHLITATGQRVTLRCSPRSGDLSVYWYQQSLDQGLQFLIQYYNGEERAKGNILERFSAQQFPDLHSELNLSSLELGDSALYFCASSVDFYTEAFFGQGTRLTVV.

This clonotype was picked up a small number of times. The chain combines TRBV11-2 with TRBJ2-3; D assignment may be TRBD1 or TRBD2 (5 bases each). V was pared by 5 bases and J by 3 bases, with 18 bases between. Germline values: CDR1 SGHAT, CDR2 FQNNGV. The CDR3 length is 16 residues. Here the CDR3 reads CASSPLRGVRTDTQYF. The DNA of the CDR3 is TGTGCCAGCAGCCCTCTTAGGGGAGTAAGAACAGATACGCAGTATTTT.

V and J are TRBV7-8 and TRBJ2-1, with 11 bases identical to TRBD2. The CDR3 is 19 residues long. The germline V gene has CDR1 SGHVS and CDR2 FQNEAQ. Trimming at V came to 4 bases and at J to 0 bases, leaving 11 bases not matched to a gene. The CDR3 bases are TGTGCCAGCAGCTCACTTACTAGCGGGGGTTGGAGCTCCTACAATGAGCAGTTCTTC. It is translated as CASSSLTSGGWSSYNEQFF.

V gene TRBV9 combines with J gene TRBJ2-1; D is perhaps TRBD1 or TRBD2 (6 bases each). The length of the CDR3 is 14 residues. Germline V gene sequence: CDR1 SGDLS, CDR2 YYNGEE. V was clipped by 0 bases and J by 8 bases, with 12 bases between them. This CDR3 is CASSVGGAVDEQFF. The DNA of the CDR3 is TGTGCCAGCAGCGTAGGGGGGGCCGTCGATGAGCAGTTCTTC.

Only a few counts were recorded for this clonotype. CDR3 DNA: TGTGCCAGCAGTTTAATGTTGGGACAGAACGTATACAATGAGCAGTTCTTC. It specifies CASSLMLGQNVYNEQFF. The rearrangement links TRBV12-3 or TRBV12-4 to TRBJ2-1; TRBD1 matches 7 bases. Losses at the gene ends were 2 bases for V and 4 bases for J; bases not matched to a gene: 11. This CDR3 is built from 17 residues.

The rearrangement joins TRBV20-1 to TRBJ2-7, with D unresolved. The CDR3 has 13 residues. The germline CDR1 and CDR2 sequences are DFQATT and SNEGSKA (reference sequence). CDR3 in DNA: TGCAGCGCAGAGGTATCACTTGGCCGGGAGCAGTACTTC. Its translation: CSAEVSLGREQYF.

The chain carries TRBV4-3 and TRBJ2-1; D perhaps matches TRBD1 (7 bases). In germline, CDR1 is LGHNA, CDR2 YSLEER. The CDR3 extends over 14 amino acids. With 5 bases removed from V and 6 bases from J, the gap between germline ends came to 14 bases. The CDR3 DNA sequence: TGCGCCAGCAGCGAAAGACAGGGAGGCAATGAGCAGTTCTTC. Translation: CASSERQGGNEQFF.

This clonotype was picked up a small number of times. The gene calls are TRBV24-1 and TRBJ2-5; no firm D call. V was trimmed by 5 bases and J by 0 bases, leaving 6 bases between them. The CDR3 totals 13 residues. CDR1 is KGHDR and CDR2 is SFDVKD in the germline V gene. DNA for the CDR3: TGTGCCACCAGTGGGCCGAACCAAGAGACCCAGTACTTC. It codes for CATSGPNQETQYF.

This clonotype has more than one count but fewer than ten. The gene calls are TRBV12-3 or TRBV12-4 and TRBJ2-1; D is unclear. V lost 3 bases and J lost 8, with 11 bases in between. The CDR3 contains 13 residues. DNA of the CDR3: TGTGCCAGCAGTTTCATGCCCACCCATGAGCAGTTCTTC. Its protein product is CASSFMPTHEQFF.

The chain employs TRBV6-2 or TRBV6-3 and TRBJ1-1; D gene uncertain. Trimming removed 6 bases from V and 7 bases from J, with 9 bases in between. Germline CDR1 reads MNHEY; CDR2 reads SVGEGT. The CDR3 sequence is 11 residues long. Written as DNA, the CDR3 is TGTGCCAGCAGCCCAGGTAATGAAGCTTTCTTT. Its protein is CASSPGNEAFF.

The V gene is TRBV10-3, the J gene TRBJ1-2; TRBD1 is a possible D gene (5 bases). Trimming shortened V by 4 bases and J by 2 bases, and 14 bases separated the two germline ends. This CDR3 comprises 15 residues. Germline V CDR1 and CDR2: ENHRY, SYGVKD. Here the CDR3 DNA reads TGTGCCATCAGTGTCGAGAGACAGCTCAACTATGGCTACACCTTC. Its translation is CAISVERQLNYGYTF.

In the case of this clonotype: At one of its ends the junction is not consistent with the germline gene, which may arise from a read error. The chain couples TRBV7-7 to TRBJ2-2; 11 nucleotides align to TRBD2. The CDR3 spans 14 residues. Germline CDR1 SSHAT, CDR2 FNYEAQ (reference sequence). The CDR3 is CASSRLAGSGELFF. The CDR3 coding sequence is TGTGCTAGCAGCCGACTAGCGGGATCCGGGGAGCTGTTTTTT.

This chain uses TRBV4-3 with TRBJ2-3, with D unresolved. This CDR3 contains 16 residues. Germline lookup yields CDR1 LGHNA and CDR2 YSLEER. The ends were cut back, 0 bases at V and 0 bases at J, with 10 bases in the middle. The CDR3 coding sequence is TGCGCCAGCAGCCAAGATCCGGTATGGAGCACAGATACGCAGTATTTT. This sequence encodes CASSQDPVWSTDTQYF.

This CDR3 is CASSIEGAPSYEQYF. The CDR3 nucleotides read TGTGCCAGTAGTATAGAGGGGGCTCCCTCCTACGAGCAGTACTTC. The V call is TRBV19, the J call TRBJ2-7; maybe TRBD1 (6 bases). CDR1 is LNHDA, CDR2 SQIVND, per germline (reference sequence). The V gene lost 0 bases and the J gene lost 0 bases, with 9 bases spanning the gap. The CDR3 sequence is 15 residues long.

CDR3 protein: CASTLGGEGYTF. The CDR3 coding sequence is TGTGCCAGCACGTTGGGAGGGGAGGGCTACACCTTC. The rearrangement joins TRBV7-9 to TRBJ1-2, with D possibly being TRBD1 (5 bases). The CDR3 extends over 12 amino acids. V was cut by 7 bases and J by 8 bases, with 14 bases left in between. Germline loops: CDR1 SEHNR, CDR2 FQNEAQ (reference sequence).

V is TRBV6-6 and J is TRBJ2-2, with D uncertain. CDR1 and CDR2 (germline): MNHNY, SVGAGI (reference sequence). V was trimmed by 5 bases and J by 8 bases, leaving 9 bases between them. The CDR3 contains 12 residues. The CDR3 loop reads CASSTRSGELFF. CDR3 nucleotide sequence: TGTGCCAGCAGTACAAGGTCAGGGGAGCTGTTTTTT.